Below are 19 T cell receptor beta chains sequenced from a single sample in a study of patients and donors after allogeneic stem cell transplantation. TCRdb reanalysed the RT-PCR reads using MiXCR and keeps one entry per CDR3 protein. The table shows 190,000 or so distinct CDR3 sequences, with around two fifths occurring only once. The sequencing input was blood, either unsorted or a sorted T cell fraction (not recorded which). Every receptor here comes from a human donor who was either an allogeneic HSCT recipient or a stem cell or donor lymphocyte infusion donor (not recorded which). It is not recorded whose cells these are; they may come from a transplant donor.

A few counts support this clonotype. The chain links TRBV12-3 or TRBV12-4 to TRBJ2-7; a possible D gene is TRBD1 (6 bases). The CDR3 is 14 amino acids. V lost 2 bases, J lost 1 base, and 9 bases lay in between. CDR3 sequence: CASSLTGISYEQYF. The DNA for the CDR3 is TGTGCCAGCAGTTTAACAGGGATTTCCTACGAGCAGTACTTC.

V and J are TRBV7-9 and TRBJ1-2; the D is unclear. From germline, CDR1 is SEHNR and CDR2 FQNEAQ (reference sequence). The CDR3 length is 17 residues. The V end lost 3 bases, the J end lost 3 bases, and 20 bases lay between the germline ends. Written as DNA, the CDR3 is TGTGCCAGCAGCTTGCCGCCTCCAGCTCGACCGGACTATGGCTACACCTTC. It specifies CASSLPPPARPDYGYTF.

This clonotype was detected once. In nucleotides, the CDR3 is TGTGCCAGCAGTTACGTAGGACAGGGGTACCCTGGCTACACCTTC. Translated, it gives CASSYVGQGYPGYTF. This chain uses TRBV6-6 with TRBJ1-2, with 9 bases that match TRBD1. This CDR3 region has 15 residues. Germline trimming cut 2 bases from V and 7 bases from J; bases unmatched to any gene: 8. Per the germline V gene, CDR1 is MNHNY and CDR2 is SVGAGI (reference sequence).

The rearrangement links TRBV20-1 to TRBJ2-3, with unresolved D. This CDR3 spans 10 amino acids. V lost 3 bases, J lost 2 bases, and 0 bases lay in between. CDR1 DFQATT and CDR2 SNEGSKA come from the germline V gene (reference sequence). The CDR3 DNA reads as TGCAGTGCTAGCACAGATACGCAGTATTTT. Protein product: CSASTDTQYF.

This chain connects TRBV28 to TRBJ2-1; D gene unclear. The V gene lost 6 bases and the J gene lost 6 bases, with 12 bases spanning the gap. CDR3 length: 13 residues. Germline CDR1 MDHEN, CDR2 SYDVKM. The CDR3 region has the DNA TGTGCCAGCAGGGAATCCGCTATCAATGAGCAGTTCTTC. Translation: CASRESAINEQFF.

This clonotype was observed a few times. The chain carries TRBV6-5 and TRBJ1-6; 8 bases line up with TRBD1. The CDR3 length is 17 residues. The J segment lost 8 bases and the V segment lost 2 bases, leaving 11 bases of the junction unmatched. Per the germline V gene, CDR1 is MNHEY and CDR2 is SVGAGI. The CDR3 protein is CASSYTTGAVSYSPLHF. The CDR3 region has the DNA TGTGCCAGCAGTTACACGACAGGGGCGGTATCGTATTCACCCCTCCACTTT.

There are many counts of this clonotype. This sequence joins TRBV12-3 or TRBV12-4 and TRBJ1-2; a weak D match, TRBD1 (6 bases). CDR3 size: 14 residues. The V gene lost 4 bases and the J gene lost 0 bases, with 9 bases spanning the gap. The CDR3 region is CASSWGQANYGYTF. In nucleotides, the CDR3 is TGTGCCAGCAGTTGGGGACAAGCTAACTATGGCTACACCTTC.

V gene TRBV2 combines with J gene TRBJ1-6, with TRBD1 as a possible D gene (5 bases). Trimming removed 6 bases at V and 9 bases at J, with 18 bases between. This CDR3 region has 15 residues. Germline values: CDR1 SNHLY, CDR2 FYNNEI. DNA of the CDR3: TGTGCCAGCAGCAATGATGGACACCGGGGTTCACCCCTCCACTTT. This gives the protein CASSNDGHRGSPLHF.

This chain joins TRBV12-3 or TRBV12-4 and TRBJ1-1, with D unresolved. CDR3 length equals 13 residues. Trimming left V 6 bases short and J 0 bases short, with 8 bases between. The CDR3 coding sequence is TGTGCCAGCAGGGCACGGGTGAACACTGAAGCTTTCTTT. It codes for CASRARVNTEAFF.

This sequence joins TRBV6-1 and TRBJ1-1; D is unclear. V was cut by 2 bases and J by 2 bases, with 9 bases left in between. This CDR3 is 14 amino acids long. CDR1 and CDR2 from the germline V gene are MNHNS and SASEGT. CDR3 loop: CASSETADNTEAFF. In DNA, the CDR3 is TGTGCCAGCAGTGAAACGGCGGATAACACTGAAGCTTTCTTT.

V is TRBV7-3 and J is TRBJ1-2; 9 bases map to TRBD1. This CDR3 spans 18 amino acids. After removal of 5 bases from V and 0 bases from J, the junction contained 13 bases not matched to a gene. The germline gives CDR1 SGHTA, CDR2 FQGTGA. The CDR3 region is CASSPTAGTGSANYGYTF. CDR3 bases: TGTGCCAGCAGCCCCACCGCCGGGACAGGGTCGGCTAACTATGGCTACACCTTC.

The chain recombines TRBV5-1 with TRBJ2-5; D is perhaps TRBD1 (6 bases). The CDR3 runs to 14 residues. Between the trimmed V and J ends, which lost 4 bases and 3 bases, there was a span of 13 bases. Germline CDR1 SGHRS, CDR2 YFSETQ. CDR3 loop: CASSQVTGEETQYF. CDR3 in DNA: TGCGCCAGCAGCCAGGTGACAGGTGAAGAGACCCAGTACTTC.

This clonotype was recorded a few times. The V and J genes are TRBV15 and TRBJ1-2; D remains unclear. This CDR3 has 16 residues. The germline CDR1 and CDR2 sequences are LNHNV and YYDKDF (reference sequence). V shed 0 bases and J shed 1 base, with 12 bases lying between them. The CDR3 region is CATSRDLPGFNYGYTF. The CDR3 nucleotides are TGTGCCACCAGCAGAGATTTACCAGGTTTTAACTATGGCTACACCTTC.

The chain couples TRBV30 to TRBJ2-7, with no clear D. Between the trimmed V and J ends, which lost 5 bases and 6 bases, there was a span of 11 bases. CDR1 is GTSNPN and CDR2 is SVGIG in the germline V gene (reference sequence). This CDR3 has 11 residues. CDR3 loop: CAWSGPFEQYF. The CDR3, as DNA: TGTGCCTGGTCAGGCCCTTTCGAGCAGTACTTC.

This chain uses TRBV6-6 with TRBJ2-7; 9 positions agree with TRBD1. The CDR3 spans 12 residues. Germline CDR1 reads MNHNY; CDR2 reads SVGAGI (reference sequence). The CDR3 here is CAATGGFDEQYF. CDR3 nucleotides: TGTGCTGCCACAGGGGGCTTCGACGAGCAGTACTTC.

J is TRBJ1-3 and V is TRBV28; possible D gene TRBD1, 6 bases. This CDR3 has 15 amino acids. The V gene's germline CDR1 is MDHEN and CDR2 SYDVKM. V lost 3 bases and J 5 bases, leaving 14 bases between the germline ends. The CDR3 DNA is TGTGCCAGCAGTTTCCCGGGGGGACAACGAAACACCATATATTTT. It translates to CASSFPGGQRNTIYF.

The chain employs TRBV30 and TRBJ1-6; no definite D call. Germline lookup yields CDR1 GTSNPN and CDR2 SVGIG (reference sequence). The CDR3 loop spans 13 amino acids. Between the trimmed V and J ends, which lost 6 bases and 6 bases, there was a span of 12 bases. CDR3 DNA sequence: TGTGCCTGTTCAGCCCTCCGTAATTCACCCCTCCACTTT. Its protein product is CACSALRNSPLHF.

The sample holds a few counts of this clonotype. This chain connects TRBV12-3 or TRBV12-4 to TRBJ2-7; D unclear. Trimming took 3 bases from V and 3 from J, leaving 9 bases between them. The CDR3 totals 13 residues. CDR3 coding DNA: TGTGCCAGCAGTTTTGCCAGCCACTACGAGCAGTACTTC. Its protein is CASSFASHYEQYF.

This clonotype was seen a single time. CDR3 DNA: TGTGCCAGCAGTTTAGTTCTCCTACTAGACGAGCAGTTCTTC. Translation gives CASSLVLLLDEQFF. This chain links TRBV12-3 or TRBV12-4 with TRBJ2-1; a weak D match, TRBD2 (5 bases). This CDR3 contains 14 residues. Trimming removed 1 base from V and 10 bases from J, with 14 bases in between.